The rows below give T cell receptor beta chains drawn from one sample of a study of identifying expanded T cells in peripheral blood. Profiled with immunoSEQ multiplex PCR; TCRdb holds only in-frame clones, not every one. The sample gives approximately 110,000 clones, around 89% of which show up once; less than 20% is in the top ten. The sample consisted of blood. The receptors originated from a person between 18 and 75 years old in good health. Each CDR3 is given with its conserved first and last residue. The D gene is left open where the match is weak. A clone size is listed for some rows: how often the clone was seen (once, few, many), or a class if it is expanded.

d_gene: TRBD2; j_gene: TRBJ2-1; abundance: -; v_gene: TRBV11-3; CDR3nt: TGTGCCAGCAGCCCACCCAGGACTAGCGGGGTCCCGAATGAGCAGTTCTTC; CDR3aa: CASSPPRTSGVPNEQFF
d_gene: -; j_gene: TRBJ2-3; abundance: -; v_gene: TRBV13; CDR3nt: TGTGCCAGCAGCCGGGACCCTACCCAGGTAGATACGCAGTATTTT; CDR3aa: CASSRDPTQVDTQYF
d_gene: -; j_gene: TRBJ1-2; abundance: -; v_gene: TRBV15; CDR3nt: TGTGCCACCAGCAGAGGGGTTGTGGGGCCCGGTTATGGCTACACCTTC; CDR3aa: CATSRGVVGPGYGYTF
d_gene: -; j_gene: TRBJ2-3; abundance: -; v_gene: TRBV11-3; CDR3nt: TGTGCCAGCAGCTCCTCATTTCGGGATACGCAGTATTTT; CDR3aa: CASSSSFRDTQYF
d_gene: -; j_gene: TRBJ2-5; abundance: -; v_gene: TRBV29-1; CDR3nt: TGCAGCGTCCTTTCTAATAGACAGCGGGAGACCCAGTACTTC; CDR3aa: CSVLSNRQRETQYF
d_gene: TRBD1; j_gene: TRBJ1-1; abundance: -; v_gene: TRBV7-9; CDR3nt: TGTGCCAGCAGCTCGAACAGGGGAAGTTACACTGAAGCTTTCTTT; CDR3aa: CASSSNRGSYTEAFF
d_gene: -; j_gene: TRBJ2-2; abundance: -; v_gene: TRBV18; CDR3nt: TGTGCCAGCTCACCATACGGGGGGGAGCTGTTTTTT; CDR3aa: CASSPYGGELFF
d_gene: TRBD1; j_gene: TRBJ1-5; abundance: -; v_gene: TRBV23-1; CDR3nt: TGCGCCAGCAGTCAGTCATCAGGGGGGGGTTCATATAGCAATCAGCCCCAGCATTTT; CDR3aa: CASSQSSGGGSYSNQPQHF
d_gene: -; j_gene: TRBJ2-7; abundance: once; v_gene: TRBV2; CDR3nt: TGTGCCAACAGGGGGGGGTATGAGCAGTACTTC; CDR3aa: CANRGGYEQYF
d_gene: TRBD2; j_gene: TRBJ2-3; abundance: few; v_gene: TRBV7-2; CDR3nt: TGTGCCAGCAGACGAATTAGCGGGCGCCCCTCGTCACTAGATACGCAGTATTTT; CDR3aa: CASRRISGRPSSLDTQYF
d_gene: -; j_gene: TRBJ2-5; abundance: few; v_gene: TRBV29-1; CDR3nt: TGCAGCGTGACCTCCGCGGCGACCCAGTACTTC; CDR3aa: CSVTSAATQYF
d_gene: -; j_gene: TRBJ2-3; abundance: -; v_gene: TRBV7-2; CDR3nt: TGTGCCAGCAGCTTAAGGGCCCTCACAGATACGCAGTATTTT; CDR3aa: CASSLRALTDTQYF
d_gene: TRBD1; j_gene: TRBJ2-7; abundance: -; v_gene: TRBV6-6; CDR3nt: TGTGCCAGCAGATGGACAGGGGGTGAGTCCTACGAGCAGTACTTC; CDR3aa: CASRWTGGESYEQYF
d_gene: -; j_gene: TRBJ1-3; abundance: -; v_gene: TRBV28; CDR3nt: TGTGCCAGCAGACCTCCCGGGGAGGGCGTCGGAAACACCATATATTTT; CDR3aa: CASRPPGEGVGNTIYF
d_gene: -; j_gene: TRBJ2-7; abundance: -; v_gene: TRBV5-1; CDR3nt: TGCGCCAGCAGGAGCGGTACCTACGAGCAGTACTTC; CDR3aa: CASRSGTYEQYF
d_gene: -; j_gene: TRBJ1-4; abundance: -; v_gene: TRBV19; CDR3nt: TGTGCCAGTAATTTCTTGGGGATCAATGAAAAACTGTTTTTT; CDR3aa: CASNFLGINEKLFF